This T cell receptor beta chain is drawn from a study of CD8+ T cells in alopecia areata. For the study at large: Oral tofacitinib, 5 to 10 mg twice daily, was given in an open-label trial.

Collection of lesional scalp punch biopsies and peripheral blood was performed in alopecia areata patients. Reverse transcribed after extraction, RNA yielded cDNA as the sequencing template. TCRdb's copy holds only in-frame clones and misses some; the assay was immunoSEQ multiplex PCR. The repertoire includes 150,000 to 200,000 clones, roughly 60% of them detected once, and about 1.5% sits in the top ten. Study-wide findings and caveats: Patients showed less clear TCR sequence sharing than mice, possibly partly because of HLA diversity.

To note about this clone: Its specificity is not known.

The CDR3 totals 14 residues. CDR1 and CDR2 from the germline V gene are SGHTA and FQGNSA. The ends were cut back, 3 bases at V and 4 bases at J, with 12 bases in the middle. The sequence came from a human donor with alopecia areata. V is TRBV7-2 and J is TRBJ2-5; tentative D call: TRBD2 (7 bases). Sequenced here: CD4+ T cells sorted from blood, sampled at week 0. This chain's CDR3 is CASSFGLGGETQYF. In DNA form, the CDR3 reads TGTGCCAGCAGCTTCGGACTAGGGGGAGAGACCCAGTACTTC.